A selection of T cell receptor beta chains follows, all from one sample in a study of blood T cell repertoires in COVID-19. TCRdb's table, derived via immunoSEQ multiplex PCR, lists solely in-frame clones and lacks some. The sample shows about 160,000 clones, approximately 90% of them seen only once. Material: peripheral blood. Receptors were obtained from a woman aged 55 to 70 with active or convalescent COVID-19. CDR3s include the opening cysteine and the closing phenylalanine or tryptophan. The order of the fields is V gene, CDR3 protein.

v_gene: TRBV3-1/TRBV3-2
CDR3aa: CASSQARPSVDEQYF

v_gene: TRBV6-5
CDR3aa: CASSYSTGGVEAFF

v_gene: TRBV7-8
CDR3aa: CASSLGTSGAQETQYF

v_gene: TRBV19
CDR3aa: CASSAGLAAHNEQFF

v_gene: TRBV5-8
CDR3aa: CASSSGQLNEKLFF

v_gene: TRBV16
CDR3aa: CASSQSGLAAEQYF

v_gene: TRBV7-9
CDR3aa: CASSLGTAAGNTIYF

v_gene: TRBV2
CDR3aa: CASSAQSGELFF

v_gene: TRBV6-5
CDR3aa: CASRPTPTGGETQYF

v_gene: TRBV11-2
CDR3aa: CASSAMHDTQYF

v_gene: TRBV9
CDR3aa: CASRDDRGSGANVLTF

v_gene: TRBV3-1/TRBV3-2
CDR3aa: CASSRGTATYGYTF

v_gene: TRBV5-4
CDR3aa: CASSPGQRDSPLHF

v_gene: TRBV28
CDR3aa: CASSLSYEAFF

v_gene: TRBV6-6
CDR3aa: CASSYQGNTEAFF

v_gene: TRBV2
CDR3aa: CASSLTTSKTGKNEQFF

v_gene: TRBV18
CDR3aa: CASSPSESQGQPQHF

v_gene: TRBV4-3
CDR3aa: CASSQEVGLGSADTQYF

v_gene: TRBV7-8
CDR3aa: CASSLDQGLYGYTF

v_gene: TRBV5-6
CDR3aa: CASSPARTGMAPETF

v_gene: TRBV7-9
CDR3aa: CASSPLQGYEQYF

v_gene: TRBV5-4
CDR3aa: CASSFGVDRETQYF

v_gene: TRBV30
CDR3aa: CAWSVSQNTEAFF

v_gene: TRBV5-1
CDR3aa: CASSLGLAGPSSYEQYF

v_gene: TRBV19
CDR3aa: CASSFLGTANEKLFF